This T cell receptor (beta chain) came from a study of response to subunit inactivated influenza vaccine (dated by TCRdb to 2017 to 2018). Regarding the complete study: Deep quantitative T cell receptor repertoire profiling was used in the study to track responses to a trivalent subunit inactivated influenza vaccine.

Library construction relied on RT-PCR. Reads for this sample came from an Illumina HiSeq 2500. The public reads were reprocessed in TCRdb via fastp at Q25 and MiXCR, keeping in-frame beta chains. Every CDR3 protein is listed once, alongside the most common genes and DNA of its rows. Across this sample there are hundreds of thousands of distinct CDR3 sequences, with roughly 10% seen only once. The ten largest account for about a tenth of the sample. Study-level results and caveats: The authors suggested that each seasonal influenza vaccination may recruit only a limited number of new T cells.

V is shortened by 2 bases, J by 10 bases, and the region joining them spans 20 bases. Inclusive of the bounding cysteine and phenylalanine, the CDR3 is 15 residues long. This entry keeps only the CDR3 DNA: 45 bases, framed from base 1. Sequences SGHVS (CDR1) and FNYEAQ (CDR2) are obtained from the germline V gene. For this clonotype: It lacks a known antigen. One base away there is no much larger clone; base qualities are not given.

The chain links TRBV7-6 with TRBJ1-2; tentative D gene TRBD1, with 5 bases matching. The sequence was collected from a man aged 45-65 years who received an inactivated influenza vaccine. Donor details come from another sample of the same person, matched by shared clones. The input for sequencing was PBMCs from blood, taken on the day of vaccination. The DNA sequence follows: TGTGCCAGCAGCTTAAGTGGCCAGGGCCTCATTGACTACACCTTC. Its translation reads: CASSLSGQGLIDYTF.